This T cell receptor (beta chain) was captured by sequencing in a study of T-cell memory formation after mild COVID-19. Whole-study context: In these data, TCR clusters were largely donor specific. Study-wide results and limits: The study found contracting CD4+ clones mainly in CM and EM and contracting CD8+ clones in EMRA.

The CDR3 length is 16 residues. Per the germline V gene, CDR1 is DFQATT and CDR2 is SNEGSKA (reference sequence). Trimming cost V 1 base and J 4 bases; bases outside gene matches: 8. In the case of this clonotype: What it binds is not known.

5'RACE, which relied on constant-segment primers, yielded TCR alpha and TCR beta cDNA libraries carrying sample barcodes and UMIs. Each CDR3 protein is one row after TCRdb ran MiXCR on the 5' RACE reads. Of roughly 620,000 distinct CDR3 sequences listed, roughly 17% are singletons. This rearrangement joins TRBV20-1 to TRBJ2-1, with TRBD2 matching over 9 bases. Sequencing used PBMCs or a T cell subset sorted from them (not recorded which). The TCR was taken from an adult woman who had mild COVID-19 (a few samples of this study predate the infection). Cell type and time point are not known. For the CDR3, the DNA is TGCAGTGCTAGAGGTGCGGCGGGAGGGCCTTACAATGAGCAGTTCTTC. Protein product: CSARGAAGGPYNEQFF.